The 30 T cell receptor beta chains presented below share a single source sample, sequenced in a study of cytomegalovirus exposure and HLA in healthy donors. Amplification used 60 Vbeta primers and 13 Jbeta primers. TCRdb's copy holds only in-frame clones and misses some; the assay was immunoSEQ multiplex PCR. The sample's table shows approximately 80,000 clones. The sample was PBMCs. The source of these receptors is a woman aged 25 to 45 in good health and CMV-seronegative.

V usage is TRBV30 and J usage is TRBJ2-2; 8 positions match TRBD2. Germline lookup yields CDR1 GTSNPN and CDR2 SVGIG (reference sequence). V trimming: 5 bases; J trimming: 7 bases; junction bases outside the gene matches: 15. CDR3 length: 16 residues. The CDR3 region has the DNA TGTGCCTGGCTCGATCGGGGGGGCGCGGGTGTCGGGGAGCTGTTTTTT. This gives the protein CAWLDRGGAGVGELFF.

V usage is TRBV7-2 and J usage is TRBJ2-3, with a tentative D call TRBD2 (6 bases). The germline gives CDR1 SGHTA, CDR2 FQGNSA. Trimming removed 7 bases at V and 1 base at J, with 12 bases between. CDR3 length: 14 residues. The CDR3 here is CASNLGGRTDTQYF. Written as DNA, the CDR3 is TGTGCCAGCAACTTGGGAGGTCGCACAGATACGCAGTATTTT. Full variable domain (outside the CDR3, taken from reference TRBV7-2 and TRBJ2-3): GAGVSQSPSNKVTEKGKDVELRCDPISGHTALYWYRQSLGQGLEFLIYFQGNSAPDKSGLPSDRFSAERTGGSVSTLTIQRTQQEDSAVYLCASNLGGRTDTQYFGPGTRLTVL.

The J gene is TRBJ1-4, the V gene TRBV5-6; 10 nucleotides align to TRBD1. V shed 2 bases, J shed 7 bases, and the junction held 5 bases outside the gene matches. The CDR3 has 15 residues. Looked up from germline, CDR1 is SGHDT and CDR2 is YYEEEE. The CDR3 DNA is TGTGCCAGCAGCTTACGGACAGGGGGATCTGAAAAACTGTTTTTT. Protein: CASSLRTGGSEKLFF.

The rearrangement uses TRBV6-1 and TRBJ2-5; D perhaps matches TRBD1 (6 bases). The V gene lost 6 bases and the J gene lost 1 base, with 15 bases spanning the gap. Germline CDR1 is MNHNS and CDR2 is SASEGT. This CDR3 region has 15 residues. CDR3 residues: CASRARTGTQETQYF. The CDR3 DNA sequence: TGTGCCAGCAGGGCCCGAACAGGGACCCAAGAGACCCAGTACTTC.

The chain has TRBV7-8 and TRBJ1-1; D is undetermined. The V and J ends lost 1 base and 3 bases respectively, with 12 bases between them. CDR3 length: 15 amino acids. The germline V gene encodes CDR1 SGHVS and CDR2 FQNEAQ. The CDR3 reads CASSLVMGSDTEAFF. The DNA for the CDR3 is TGTGCCAGCAGCTTAGTAATGGGGAGTGACACTGAAGCTTTCTTT.

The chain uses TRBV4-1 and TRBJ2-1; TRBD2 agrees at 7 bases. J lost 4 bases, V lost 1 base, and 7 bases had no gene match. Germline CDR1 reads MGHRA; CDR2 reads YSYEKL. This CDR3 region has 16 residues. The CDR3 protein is CASSQGGGHEYNEQFF. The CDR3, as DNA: TGCGCCAGCAGCCAAGGCGGGGGTCATGAGTACAATGAGCAGTTCTTC.

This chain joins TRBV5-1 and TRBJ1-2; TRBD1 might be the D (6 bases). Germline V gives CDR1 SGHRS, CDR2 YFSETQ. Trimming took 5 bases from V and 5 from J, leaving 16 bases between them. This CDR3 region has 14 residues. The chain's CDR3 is CASRPDSLRYGYTF. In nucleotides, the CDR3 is TGCGCCAGCAGACCGGACAGCCTTAGGTATGGCTACACCTTC.

CDR3 amino acids: CATSTHGTGSHEQYF. CDR3 sequence (DNA): TGTGCCACCAGCACCCACGGGACAGGGTCCCACGAGCAGTACTTC. V gene TRBV15 combines with J gene TRBJ2-7; 9 bases fit TRBD1. This CDR3 has 15 residues. V lost 4 bases and J lost 5; bases outside the gene matches: 9. Germline V gene data show CDR1 as LNHNV and CDR2 as YYDKDF (reference sequence). Together with reference TRBV15 and TRBJ2-7, the CDR3 gives the full variable domain: DAMVIQNPRYQVTQFGKPVTLSCSQTLNHNVMYWYQQKSSQAPKLLFHYYDKDFNNEADTPDNFQSRRPNTSFCFLDIRSPGLGDTAMYLCATSTHGTGSHEQYFGPGTRLTVT.

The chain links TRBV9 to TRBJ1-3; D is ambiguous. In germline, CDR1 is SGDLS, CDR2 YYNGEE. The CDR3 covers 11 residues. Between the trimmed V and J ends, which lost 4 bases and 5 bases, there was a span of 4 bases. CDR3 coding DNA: TGTGCCAGCAGCTCCAGAAACACCATATATTTT. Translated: CASSSRNTIYF.

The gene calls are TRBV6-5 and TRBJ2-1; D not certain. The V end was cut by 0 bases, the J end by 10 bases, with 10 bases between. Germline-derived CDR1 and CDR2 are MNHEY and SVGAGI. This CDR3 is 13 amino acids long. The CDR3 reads CASSYSRVTEQFF. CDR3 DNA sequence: TGTGCCAGCAGTTACTCTAGAGTAACGGAGCAGTTCTTC.

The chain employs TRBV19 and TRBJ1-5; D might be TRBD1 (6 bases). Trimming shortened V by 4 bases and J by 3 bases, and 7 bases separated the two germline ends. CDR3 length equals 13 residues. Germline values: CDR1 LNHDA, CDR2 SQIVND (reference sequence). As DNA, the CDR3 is TGTGCCAGTAGTAGGGACAACAATCAGCCCCAGCATTTT. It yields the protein CASSRDNNQPQHF. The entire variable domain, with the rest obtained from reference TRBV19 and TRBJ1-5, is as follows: DGGITQSPKYLFRKEGQNVTLSCEQNLNHDAMYWYRQDPGQGLRLIYYSQIVNDFQKGDIAEGYSVSREKKESFPLTVTSAQKNPTAFYLCASSRDNNQPQHFGDGTRLSIL.

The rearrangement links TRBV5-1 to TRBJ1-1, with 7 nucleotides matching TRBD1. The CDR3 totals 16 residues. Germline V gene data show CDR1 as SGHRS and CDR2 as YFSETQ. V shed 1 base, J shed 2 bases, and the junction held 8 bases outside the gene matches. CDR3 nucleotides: TGCGCCAGCAGCTTGAGACCGGGACAGCCTAACACTGAAGCTTTCTTT. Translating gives CASSLRPGQPNTEAFF.

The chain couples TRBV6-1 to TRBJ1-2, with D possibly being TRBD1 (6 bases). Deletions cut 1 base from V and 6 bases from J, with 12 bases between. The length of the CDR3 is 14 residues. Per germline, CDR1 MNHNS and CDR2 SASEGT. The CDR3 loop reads CASSEGFRGDGYTF. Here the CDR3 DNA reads TGTGCCAGCAGTGAAGGGTTCAGGGGTGATGGCTACACCTTC.

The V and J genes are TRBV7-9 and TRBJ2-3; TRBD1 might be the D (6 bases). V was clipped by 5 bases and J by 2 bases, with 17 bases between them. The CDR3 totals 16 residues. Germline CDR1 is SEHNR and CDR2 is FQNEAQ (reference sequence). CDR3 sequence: CASSPTGISDTDTQYF. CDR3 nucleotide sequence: TGTGCCAGCAGCCCTACAGGGATCTCAGACACAGATACGCAGTATTTT.

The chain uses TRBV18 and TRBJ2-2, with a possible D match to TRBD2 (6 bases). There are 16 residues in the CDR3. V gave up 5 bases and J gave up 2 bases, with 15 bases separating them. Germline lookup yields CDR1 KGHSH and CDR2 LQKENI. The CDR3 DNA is TGTGCCAGCTCATCCCTGGACGGGGGAAACACCGGGGAGCTGTTTTTT. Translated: CASSSLDGGNTGELFF.

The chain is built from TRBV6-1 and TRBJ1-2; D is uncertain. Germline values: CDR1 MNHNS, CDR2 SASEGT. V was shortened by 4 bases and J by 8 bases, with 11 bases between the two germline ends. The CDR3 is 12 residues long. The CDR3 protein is CASSVPQRGYTF. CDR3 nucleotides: TGTGCCAGCAGTGTCCCTCAACGGGGCTACACCTTC.

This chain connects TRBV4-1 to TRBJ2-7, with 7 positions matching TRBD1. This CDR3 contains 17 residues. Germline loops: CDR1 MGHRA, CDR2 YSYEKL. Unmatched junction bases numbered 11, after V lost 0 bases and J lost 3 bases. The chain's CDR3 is CASSQDWATGQSYEQYF. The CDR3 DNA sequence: TGCGCCAGCAGCCAAGATTGGGCGACAGGGCAGAGCTACGAGCAGTACTTC.

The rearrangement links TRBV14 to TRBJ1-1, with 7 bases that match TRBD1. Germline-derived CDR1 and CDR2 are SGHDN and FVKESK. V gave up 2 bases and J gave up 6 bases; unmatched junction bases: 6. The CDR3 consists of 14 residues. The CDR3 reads CASSQQYTGAEAFF. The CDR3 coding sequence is TGTGCCAGCAGCCAACAATATACAGGGGCTGAAGCTTTCTTT. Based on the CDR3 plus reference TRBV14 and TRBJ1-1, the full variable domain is EAGVTQFPSHSVIEKGQTVTLRCDPISGHDNLYWYRRVMGKEIKFLLHFVKESKQDESGMPNNRFLAERTGGTYSTLKVQPAELEDSGVYFCASSQQYTGAEAFFGQGTRLTVV.

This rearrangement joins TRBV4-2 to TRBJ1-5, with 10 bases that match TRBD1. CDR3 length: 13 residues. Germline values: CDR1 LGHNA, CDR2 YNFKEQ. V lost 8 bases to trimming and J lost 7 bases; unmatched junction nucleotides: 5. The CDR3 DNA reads TGTGCCAGCGGACGGGACAGGGGACAGCCCCAGCATTTT. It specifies CASGRDRGQPQHF.

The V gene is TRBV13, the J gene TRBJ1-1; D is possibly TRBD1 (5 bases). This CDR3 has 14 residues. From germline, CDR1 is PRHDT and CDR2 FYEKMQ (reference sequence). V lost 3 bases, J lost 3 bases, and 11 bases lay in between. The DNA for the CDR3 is TGTGCCAGCAGCTTTGGAGGGGACCACACTGAAGCTTTCTTT. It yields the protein CASSFGGDHTEAFF. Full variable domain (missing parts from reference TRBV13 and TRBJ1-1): AAGVIQSPRHLIKEKRETATLKCYPIPRHDTVYWYQQGPGQDPQFLISFYEKMQSDKGSIPDRFSAQQFSDYHSELNMSSLELGDSALYFCASSFGGDHTEAFFGQGTRLTVV.

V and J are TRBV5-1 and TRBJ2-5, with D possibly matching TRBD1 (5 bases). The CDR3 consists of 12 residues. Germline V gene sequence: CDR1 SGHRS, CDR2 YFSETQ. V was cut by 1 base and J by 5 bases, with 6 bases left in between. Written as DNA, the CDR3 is TGCGCCAGCAGCTTGAGGGGTGAGACCCAGTACTTC. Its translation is CASSLRGETQYF.

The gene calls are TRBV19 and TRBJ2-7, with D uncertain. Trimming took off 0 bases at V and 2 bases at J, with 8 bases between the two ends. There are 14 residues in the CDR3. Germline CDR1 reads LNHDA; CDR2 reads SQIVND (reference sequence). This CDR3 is CASSIDLRTYEQYF. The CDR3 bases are TGTGCCAGTAGTATAGATCTCAGGACCTACGAGCAGTACTTC.

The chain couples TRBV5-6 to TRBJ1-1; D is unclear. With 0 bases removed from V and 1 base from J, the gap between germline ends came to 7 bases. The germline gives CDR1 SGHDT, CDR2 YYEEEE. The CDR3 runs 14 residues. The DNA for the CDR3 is TGTGCCAGCAGCTTGGGCGGCGGGAACACTGAAGCTTTCTTT. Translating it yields CASSLGGGNTEAFF.

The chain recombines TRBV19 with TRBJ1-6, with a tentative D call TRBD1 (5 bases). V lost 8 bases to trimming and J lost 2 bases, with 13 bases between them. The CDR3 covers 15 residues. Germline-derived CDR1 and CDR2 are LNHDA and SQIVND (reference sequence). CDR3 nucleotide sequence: TGTGCCAGTCGGTCGGGGGTACCCTATAATTCACCCCTCCACTTT. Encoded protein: CASRSGVPYNSPLHF.

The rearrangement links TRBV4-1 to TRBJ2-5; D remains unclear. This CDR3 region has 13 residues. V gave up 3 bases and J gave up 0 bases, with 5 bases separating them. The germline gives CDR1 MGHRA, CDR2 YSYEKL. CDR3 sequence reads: CASSQAYQETQYF. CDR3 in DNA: TGCGCCAGCAGCCAGGCCTACCAAGAGACCCAGTACTTC.

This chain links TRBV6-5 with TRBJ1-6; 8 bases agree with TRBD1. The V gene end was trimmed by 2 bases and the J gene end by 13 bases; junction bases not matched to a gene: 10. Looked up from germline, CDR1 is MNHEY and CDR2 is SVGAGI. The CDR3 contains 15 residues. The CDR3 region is CASSYEWTGSGPLHF. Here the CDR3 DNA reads TGTGCCAGCAGTTACGAGTGGACAGGGTCGGGCCCCCTCCACTTT.

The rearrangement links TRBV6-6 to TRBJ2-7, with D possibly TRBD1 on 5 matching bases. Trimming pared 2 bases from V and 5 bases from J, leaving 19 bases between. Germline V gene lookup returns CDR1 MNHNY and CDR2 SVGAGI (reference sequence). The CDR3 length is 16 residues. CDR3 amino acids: CASSYASTAGEHEQYF. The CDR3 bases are TGTGCCAGCAGTTACGCGTCGACAGCAGGAGAACACGAGCAGTACTTC.

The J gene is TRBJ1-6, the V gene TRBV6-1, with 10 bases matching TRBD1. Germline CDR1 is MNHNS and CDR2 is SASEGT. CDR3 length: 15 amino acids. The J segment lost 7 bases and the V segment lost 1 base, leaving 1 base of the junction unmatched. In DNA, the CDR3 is TGTGCCAGCAGTGAAGGGACAGGGGGAAATTCACCCCTCCACTTT. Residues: CASSEGTGGNSPLHF.

The CDR3 sequence is CASSRQGNYGYTF. The CDR3 DNA sequence: TGTGCCAGCAGCCGACAGGGTAACTATGGCTACACCTTC. The V and J genes are TRBV6-5 and TRBJ1-2; 7 bases fit TRBD1. V dropped 6 bases and J dropped 1; count of bases not matched to a gene: 2. This CDR3 spans 13 amino acids. Germline values: CDR1 MNHEY, CDR2 SVGAGI.

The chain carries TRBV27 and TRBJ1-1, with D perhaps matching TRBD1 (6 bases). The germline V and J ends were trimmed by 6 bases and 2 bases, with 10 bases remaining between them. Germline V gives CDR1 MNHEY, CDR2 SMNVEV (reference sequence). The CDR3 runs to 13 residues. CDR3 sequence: CASRLQGNTEAFF. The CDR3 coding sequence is TGTGCCAGCAGGCTACAGGGTAACACTGAAGCTTTCTTT.